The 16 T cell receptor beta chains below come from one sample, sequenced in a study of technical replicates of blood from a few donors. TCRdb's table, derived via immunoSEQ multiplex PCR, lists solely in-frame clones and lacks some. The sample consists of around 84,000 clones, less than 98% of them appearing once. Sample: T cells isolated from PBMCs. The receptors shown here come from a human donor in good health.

The CDR3 here is CASRTKTTDTQYF. The DNA of the CDR3 is TGTGCCAGCCGTACTAAGACCACAGATACGCAGTATTTT. This chain uses TRBV7-9 with TRBJ2-3; D gene uncertain. CDR3 length equals 13 residues. In germline, CDR1 is SEHNR, CDR2 FQNEAQ (reference sequence). The ends were cut back, 8 bases at V and 2 bases at J, with 11 bases in the middle.

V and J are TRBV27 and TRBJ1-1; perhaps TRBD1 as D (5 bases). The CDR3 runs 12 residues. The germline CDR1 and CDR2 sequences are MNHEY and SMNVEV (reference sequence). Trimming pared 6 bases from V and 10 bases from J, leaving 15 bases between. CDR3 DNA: TGTGCCAGCAGCGCAGGGTCCGGTAGAGCTTTCTTT. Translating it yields CASSAGSGRAFF.

CDR3 loop: CASRVETVNTGELFF. The CDR3 DNA is TGTGCCAGCAGGGTAGAGACAGTCAACACCGGGGAGCTGTTTTTT. The V and J genes are TRBV2 and TRBJ2-2; weak D call: TRBD1 (5 bases). V gave up 6 bases and J gave up 2 bases, with 13 bases separating them. Germline V gene sequence: CDR1 SNHLY, CDR2 FYNNEI. CDR3 length: 15 amino acids.

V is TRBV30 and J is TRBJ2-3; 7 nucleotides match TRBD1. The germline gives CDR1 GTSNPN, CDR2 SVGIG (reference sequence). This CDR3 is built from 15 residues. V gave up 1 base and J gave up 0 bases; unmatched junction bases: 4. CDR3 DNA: TGTGCCTGGAGTGGGGACAGTACTAGCACAGATACGCAGTATTTT. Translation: CAWSGDSTSTDTQYF.

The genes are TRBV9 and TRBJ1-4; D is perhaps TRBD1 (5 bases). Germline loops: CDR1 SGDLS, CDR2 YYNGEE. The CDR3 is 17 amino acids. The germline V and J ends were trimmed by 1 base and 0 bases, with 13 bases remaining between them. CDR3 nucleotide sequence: TGTGCCAGCAGCGTAAGTGGAGGGGAGGCAACTAATGAAAAACTGTTTTTT. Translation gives CASSVSGGEATNEKLFF.

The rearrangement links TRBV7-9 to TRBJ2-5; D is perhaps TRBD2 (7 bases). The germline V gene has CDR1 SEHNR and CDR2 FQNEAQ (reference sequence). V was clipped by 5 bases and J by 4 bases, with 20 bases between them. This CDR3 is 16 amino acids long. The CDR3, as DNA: TGTGCCAGCAGCCATCCCGTTGGGGGGGGCAGAGAGACCCAGTACTTC. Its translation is CASSHPVGGGRETQYF.

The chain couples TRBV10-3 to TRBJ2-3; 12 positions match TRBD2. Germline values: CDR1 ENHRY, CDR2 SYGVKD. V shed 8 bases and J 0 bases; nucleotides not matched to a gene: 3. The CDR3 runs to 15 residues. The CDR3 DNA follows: TGTGCCATCCGGGGGACTAGCGGGAGCACAGATACGCAGTATTTT. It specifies CAIRGTSGSTDTQYF.

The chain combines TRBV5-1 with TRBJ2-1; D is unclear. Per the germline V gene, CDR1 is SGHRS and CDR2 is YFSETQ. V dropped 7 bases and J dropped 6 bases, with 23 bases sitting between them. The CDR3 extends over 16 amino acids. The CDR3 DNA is TGCGCCAGCCGTAAAACCCGGGTCAGTACTATCAATGAGCAGTTCTTC. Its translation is CASRKTRVSTINEQFF.

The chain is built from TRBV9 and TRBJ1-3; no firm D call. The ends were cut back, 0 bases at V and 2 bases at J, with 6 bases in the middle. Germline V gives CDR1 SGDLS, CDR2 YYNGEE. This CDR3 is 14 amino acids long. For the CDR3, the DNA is TGTGCCAGCAGCGTAGGCGGGACTGGAAACACCATATATTTT. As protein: CASSVGGTGNTIYF.

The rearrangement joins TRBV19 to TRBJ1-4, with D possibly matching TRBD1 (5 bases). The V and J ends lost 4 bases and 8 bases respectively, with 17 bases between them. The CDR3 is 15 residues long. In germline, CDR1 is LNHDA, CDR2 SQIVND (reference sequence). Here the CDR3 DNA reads TGTGCCAGTAGTAGACCCTTGCAGGGAGGAGAAAAACTGTTTTTT. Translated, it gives CASSRPLQGGEKLFF.

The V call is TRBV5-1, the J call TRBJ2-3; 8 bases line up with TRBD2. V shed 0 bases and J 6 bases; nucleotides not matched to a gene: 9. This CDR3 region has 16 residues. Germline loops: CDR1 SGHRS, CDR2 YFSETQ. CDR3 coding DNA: TGCGCCAGCAGCTTGGCAGTAGCGGGATTATTGGATACGCAGTATTTT. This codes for CASSLAVAGLLDTQYF.

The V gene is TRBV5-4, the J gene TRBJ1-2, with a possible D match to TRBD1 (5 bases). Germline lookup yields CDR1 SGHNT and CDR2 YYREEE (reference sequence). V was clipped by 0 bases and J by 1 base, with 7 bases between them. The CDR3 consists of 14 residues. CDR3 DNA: TGTGCCAGCAGCTTGGTCCAGGGTAACTATGGCTACACCTTC. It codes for CASSLVQGNYGYTF.

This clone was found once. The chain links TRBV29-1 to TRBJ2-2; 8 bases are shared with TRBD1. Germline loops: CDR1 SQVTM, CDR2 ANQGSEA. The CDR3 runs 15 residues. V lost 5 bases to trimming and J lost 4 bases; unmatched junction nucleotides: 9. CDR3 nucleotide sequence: TGCAGCGTTTCCCAGACAGGGGTCCTCACCGGGGAGCTGTTTTTT. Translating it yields CSVSQTGVLTGELFF.

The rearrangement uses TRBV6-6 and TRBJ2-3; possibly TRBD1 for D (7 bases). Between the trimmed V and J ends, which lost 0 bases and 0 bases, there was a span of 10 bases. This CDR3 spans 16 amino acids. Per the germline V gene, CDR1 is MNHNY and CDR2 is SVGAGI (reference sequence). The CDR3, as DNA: TGTGCCAGCAGTTACTCACAGGGGACTAGCACAGATACGCAGTATTTT. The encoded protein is CASSYSQGTSTDTQYF.

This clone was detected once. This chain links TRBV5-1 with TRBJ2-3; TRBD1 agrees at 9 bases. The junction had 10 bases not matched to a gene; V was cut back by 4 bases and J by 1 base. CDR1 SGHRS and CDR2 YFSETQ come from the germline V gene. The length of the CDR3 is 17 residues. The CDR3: CASSLGTGYFGTDTQYF. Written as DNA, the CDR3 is TGCGCCAGCAGCCTCGGGACAGGGTATTTTGGCACAGATACGCAGTATTTT.

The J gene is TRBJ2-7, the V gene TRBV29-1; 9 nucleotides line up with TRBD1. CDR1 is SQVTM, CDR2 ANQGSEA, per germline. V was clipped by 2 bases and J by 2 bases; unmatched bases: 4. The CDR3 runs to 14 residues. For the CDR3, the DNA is TGCAGCGTTGAAACCGGGACAGGGCCCTACGAGCAGTACTTC. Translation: CSVETGTGPYEQYF.